These T cell receptor beta chains were read from a single sample in a study of shared T cell receptors in the human thymus. Clones were sequenced by immunoSEQ multiplex PCR, and TCRdb holds only the in-frame ones, with some missing. The data hold hundreds of thousands of clones, with around 87% observed a single time. These data are also associated with another study on human thymus T cells.

The sample taken for sequencing was thymocytes. The receptors were gathered from a boy in the first two years of life with a congenital heart defect. The CDR3 runs from the conserved cysteine through the conserved F or W. The size of a clone is reported for some rows only, either as once, few or many, or as a class for expanded clones.

J: TRBJ2-1
size: few
length: 15
V: TRBV4-3
CDR3: CASSQVVLAFNEQFF

J: TRBJ2-5
size: NA
length: 11
V: TRBV25-1
CDR3: CASSNRETQYF

J: TRBJ2-5
size: NA
length: 15
V: TRBV5-6
CDR3: CASSLVPAGQETQYF

J: TRBJ2-7
size: NA
length: 14
V: TRBV15
CDR3: CATSRAAGVREQYF

J: TRBJ2-1
size: NA
length: 10
V: TRBV20-1
CDR3: CSLRTGEQFF

J: TRBJ1-3
size: few
length: 20
V: TRBV2
CDR3: CASSESGTGSFTGSGNTIYF

J: TRBJ2-1
size: NA
length: 16
V: TRBV7-2
CDR3: CASSLDPAGGHNEQFF

J: TRBJ2-3
size: NA
length: 14
V: TRBV5-1
CDR3: CASSLDLNTDTQYF

J: TRBJ1-2
size: NA
length: 14
V: TRBV6-1
CDR3: CASSASSGGAGYTF

J: TRBJ1-3
size: NA
length: 14
V: TRBV7-6
CDR3: CASSLTGEGNTIYF

J: TRBJ2-3
size: once
length: 16
V: TRBV27
CDR3: CASKCQLAGVADTQYF

J: TRBJ2-7
size: few
length: 17
V: TRBV11-2
CDR3: CASSLILAGEVGYEQYF

J: TRBJ2-1
size: NA
length: 14
V: TRBV5-1
CDR3: CASSFELLYNEQFF

J: TRBJ2-7
size: NA
length: 13
V: TRBV5-1
CDR3: CASSLAGRYEQYF

J: TRBJ2-7
size: NA
length: 15
V: TRBV10-3
CDR3: CAINNRGVDSYEQYF

J: TRBJ2-7
size: few
length: 17
V: TRBV19
CDR3: CASSPRHRDEISYEQYF

J: TRBJ1-2
size: NA
length: 15
V: TRBV27
CDR3: CASSPSGHQNYGYTF

J: TRBJ1-1
size: NA
length: 14
V: TRBV7-9
CDR3: CASSLGQGAREAFF

J: TRBJ2-1
size: NA
length: 17
V: TRBV14
CDR3: CASSQSTSGGAGDEQFF

J: TRBJ2-7
size: NA
length: 15
V: TRBV7-2
CDR3: CASSSRGGGVYEQYF